The clone carrying this TCR beta chain appeared a few times. Then a second PCR, running about 6 to 11 cycles, was carried out with a sample-barcoded 5' primer and a J-beta primer mix. Unique molecular identifiers of 12 random nucleotides labeled each cDNA. From the 5' RACE reads, TCRdb called clonotypes with MiXCR, one entry per CDR3 protein. This sample has about 690,000 distinct CDR3 sequences, with roughly 41% found just once. The data belong to a study of blood T cells in healthy people across ages. Material: blood. The receptor was derived from a man older than 75 in good health.

The CDR3 reads CASSYLTTDTQYF. In nucleotides, the CDR3 is TGTGCCAGCAGTTACTTAACCACAGATACGCAGTATTTT. The chain combines TRBV6-2 or TRBV6-3 with TRBJ2-3, with D unresolved. The CDR3 runs 13 residues. The germline gives CDR1 MNHEY, CDR2 SVGEGT. V was cut by 1 base and J by 2 bases, with 4 bases left in between.